This T cell receptor beta chain was retrieved from a study of cytomegalovirus exposure and HLA in healthy donors. This clone was seen a handful of times. Antigen specificity is unknown. General observations from the study: Three chains tied to CMV proved CMV antigen-specific in vitro.

Primers for the PCR totalled 60 Vbeta and 13 Jbeta. TCRdb keeps only in-frame clones here, not all; method: immunoSEQ multiplex PCR. The sample lists about 190,000 clones; approximately 85% were seen once. The sequence came from a woman younger than 35 in good health and CMV-seronegative. The sample taken for sequencing was PBMCs.

CDR3 in DNA: TGTGCCAGCAGTAGGATCACAGGGGGCGATGAGCAGTTCTTC. Translating it yields CASSRITGGDEQFF. The chain joins TRBV6-4 to TRBJ2-1; TRBD1 matches 9 bases. Germline CDR1 reads MRHNA; CDR2 reads SNTAGT. The CDR3 has 14 residues. J lost 8 bases, V lost 5 bases, and 7 bases had no gene match.